Listed below are T cell receptor beta chains from one sample, sequenced in a study of T cell responses to AZD1222 COVID-19 vaccine. TCRdb's copy holds only in-frame clones and misses some; the assay was immunoSEQ multiplex PCR. The sample comprises about 120,000 clones, 87% of which are singletons, and 2% to 3% rests with the top ten. Sequences were derived from peripheral blood, sampled 28 days after the second AZD1222 dose. The source is an adult who received the AZD1222 COVID-19 vaccine. The CDR3 runs from the conserved cysteine through the conserved F or W. The order of the fields is J gene, V gene, clone size, CDR3 length, D gene, CDR3 DNA, CDR3 protein. A D gene is named only where the DNA matches it firmly. Clone size is stated in some rows and not others, as once, few, many or a class when expanded.

TRBJ1-1	TRBV7-9	-	14	-	TGTGCCAGCAGCTTGGCAGGGCTGAACACTGAAGCTTTCTTT	CASSLAGLNTEAFF
TRBJ1-1	TRBV28	-	13	-	TGTGCCAGCATGGTTGGAGGTCGCACTGAAGCTTTCTTT	CASMVGGRTEAFF
TRBJ1-4	TRBV6-5	-	15	TRBD1	TGTGCCAGCAGCGTCGACAGGGGAGCTAATGAAAAACTGTTTTTT	CASSVDRGANEKLFF
TRBJ2-4	TRBV5-4	-	13	-	TGTGCCAGCACCCCCGAAGCCAAAAACATTCAGTACTTC	CASTPEAKNIQYF
TRBJ1-4	TRBV4-2	-	15	-	TGTGCCAGCAGGGGGGGAGGGCGGAGTAATGAAAAACTGTTTTTT	CASRGGGRSNEKLFF
TRBJ1-2	TRBV25-1	-	15	-	TGTGCCAGCAGTGAATCAGGACAGTGGGGTTATGGCTACACCTTC	CASSESGQWGYGYTF
TRBJ2-7	TRBV7-2	few	18	TRBD2	TGTGCCAGCAGCTTAGAGCTAGCGGTGGCCTCAAGCTCCTACGAGCAGTACTTC	CASSLELAVASSSYEQYF
TRBJ1-5	TRBV15	-	14	TRBD1	TGTGCCACCCAGACAGGGGGAAGGCTTCAGCCCCAGCATTTT	CATQTGGRLQPQHF
TRBJ2-2	TRBV10-3	few	14	-	TGTGCCATCAGTGAAGCCTCCAACACCGGGGAGCTGTTTTTT	CAISEASNTGELFF
TRBJ2-2	TRBV5-1	few	15	-	TGCGCCAGCAGCTTGTTGGCAGGGCCCACCGGGGAGCTGTTTTTT	CASSLLAGPTGELFF
TRBJ2-7	TRBV7-2	-	13	-	TGTGCCAGCAGCTCGGATTCTGGCTACGAGCAGTACTTC	CASSSDSGYEQYF
TRBJ1-2	TRBV7-9	-	14	-	TGTGCCAGCAGCTTAGACGGTTGGGACAATGAGTACACCTTC	CASSLDGWDNEYTF
TRBJ2-2	TRBV27	-	14	-	TGTGCCAGCACCTCGGCTAGGGAACCCGGGGAGCTGTTTTTT	CASTSAREPGELFF
TRBJ2-5	TRBV5-1	-	14	-	TGCGCCAGCAGCGGCGGAGGGGCTGAAGAGACCCAGTACTTC	CASSGGGAEETQYF
TRBJ1-2	TRBV28	-	15	-	TGTGCCAGCATGGGTCCAACGGCCAAAAACTATGGCTACACCTTC	CASMGPTAKNYGYTF
TRBJ1-4	TRBV7-8	few	15	-	TGTGCCAGCAGCTTAGGGGGGGCAGTGATTGAAAAACTGTTTTTT	CASSLGGAVIEKLFF
TRBJ1-4	TRBV10-2	-	12	-	TGCGCCAGAAGGCAAACTAATGAAAAACTGTTTTTT	CARRQTNEKLFF
TRBJ1-1	TRBV6-5	-	14	-	TGTGCCAGCAGTTACGGGACTACGGTTGGTACAGCTTTCTTT	CASSYGTTVGTAFF
TRBJ1-1	TRBV7-9	-	14	-	TGTGCCAGCAGACCGCTGGGGGGGAACACTGAAGCTTTCTTT	CASRPLGGNTEAFF
TRBJ1-3	TRBV19	once	16	TRBD1	TGTGCCAGTAGTATAGCCGCAGGGGGCTCTGGAAACACCATATATTTT	CASSIAAGGSGNTIYF
TRBJ2-3	TRBV6-4	medium-sized	15	TRBD2	TGTGCCAGCAGTGACGTAGCGGGGAGCACAGATACGCAGTATTTT	CASSDVAGSTDTQYF
TRBJ2-2	TRBV5-1	-	16	-	TGCGCCAGCAGCTACCGGGGGAATCCAAACACCGGGGAGCTGTTTTTT	CASSYRGNPNTGELFF
TRBJ1-5	TRBV12-3/TRBV12-4	-	13	-	TGTGCCAGCAGTTTCAGGGCCGGGCAGCCCCAGCATTTT	CASSFRAGQPQHF
TRBJ1-3	TRBV9	-	18	-	TGTGCCAGCAGCGTAAGGGGGGTTAACGTCGGCTCTGGAAACACCATATATTTT	CASSVRGVNVGSGNTIYF